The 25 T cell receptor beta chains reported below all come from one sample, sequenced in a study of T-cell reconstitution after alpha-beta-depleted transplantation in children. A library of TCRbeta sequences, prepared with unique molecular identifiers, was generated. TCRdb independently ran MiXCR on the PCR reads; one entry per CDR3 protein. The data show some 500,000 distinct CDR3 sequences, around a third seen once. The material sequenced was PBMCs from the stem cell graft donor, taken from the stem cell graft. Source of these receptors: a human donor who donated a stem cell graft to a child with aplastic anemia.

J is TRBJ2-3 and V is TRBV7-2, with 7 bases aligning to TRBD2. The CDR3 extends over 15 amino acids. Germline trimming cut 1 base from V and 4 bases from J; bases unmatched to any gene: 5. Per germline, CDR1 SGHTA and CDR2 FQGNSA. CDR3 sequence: CASSLGASGPDTQYF. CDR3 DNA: TGTGCCAGCAGCTTAGGGGCTAGCGGTCCAGATACGCAGTATTTT.

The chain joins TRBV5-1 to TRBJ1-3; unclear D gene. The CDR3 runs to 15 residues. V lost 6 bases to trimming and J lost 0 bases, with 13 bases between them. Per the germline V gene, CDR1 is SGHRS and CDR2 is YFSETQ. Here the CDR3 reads CASTEQPSSGNTIYF. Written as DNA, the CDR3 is TGCGCCAGCACCGAACAGCCGTCCTCTGGAAACACCATATATTTT.

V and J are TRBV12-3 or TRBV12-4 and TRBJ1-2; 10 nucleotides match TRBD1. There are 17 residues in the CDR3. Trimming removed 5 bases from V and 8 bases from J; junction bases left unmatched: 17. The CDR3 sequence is CASSPDRGRALPGGYTF. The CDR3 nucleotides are TGTGCCAGCAGTCCTGACAGGGGGCGAGCTCTCCCGGGAGGCTACACCTTC.

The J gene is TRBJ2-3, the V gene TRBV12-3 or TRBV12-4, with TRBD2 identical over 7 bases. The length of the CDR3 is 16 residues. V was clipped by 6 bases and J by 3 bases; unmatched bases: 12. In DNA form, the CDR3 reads TGTGCCAGCAGCTCCCTAGTGGGAGGGCCTACAGATACGCAGTATTTT. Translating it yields CASSSLVGGPTDTQYF.

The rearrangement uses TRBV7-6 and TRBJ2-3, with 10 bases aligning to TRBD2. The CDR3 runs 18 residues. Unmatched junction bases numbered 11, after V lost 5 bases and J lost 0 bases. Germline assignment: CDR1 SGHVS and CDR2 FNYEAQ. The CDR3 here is CASSQLAGSSTSTDTQYF. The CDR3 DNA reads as TGTGCCAGCAGCCAACTAGCGGGAAGCTCAACTAGCACAGATACGCAGTATTTT.

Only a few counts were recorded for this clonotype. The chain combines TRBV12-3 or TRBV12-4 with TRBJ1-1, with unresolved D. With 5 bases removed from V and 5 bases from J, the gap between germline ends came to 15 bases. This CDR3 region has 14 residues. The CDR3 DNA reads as TGTGCCAGCAGTCCCCGGGAGCGGAGGACTGAAGCTTTCTTT. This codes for CASSPRERRTEAFF.

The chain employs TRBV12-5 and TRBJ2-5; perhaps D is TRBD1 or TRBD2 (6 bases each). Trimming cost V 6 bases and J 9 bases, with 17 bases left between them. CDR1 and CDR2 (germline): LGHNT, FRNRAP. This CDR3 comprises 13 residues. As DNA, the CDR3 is TGTGCTAGTGGGGTAAGGGGGGATTTTGCCCAGTACTTC. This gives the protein CASGVRGDFAQYF. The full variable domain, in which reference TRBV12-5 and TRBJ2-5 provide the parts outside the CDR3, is DARVTQTPRHKVTEMGQEVTMRCQPILGHNTVFWYRQTMMQGLELLAYFRNRAPLDDSGMPKDRFSAEMPDATLATLKIQPSEPRDSAVYFCASGVRGDFAQYFGPGTRLLVL.

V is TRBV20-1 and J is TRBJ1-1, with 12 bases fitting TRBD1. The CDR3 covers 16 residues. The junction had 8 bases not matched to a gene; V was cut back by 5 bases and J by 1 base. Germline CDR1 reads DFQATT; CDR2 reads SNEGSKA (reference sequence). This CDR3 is CSAEPGQGAENTEAFF. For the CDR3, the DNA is TGCAGTGCTGAACCGGGACAGGGGGCGGAGAACACTGAAGCTTTCTTT.

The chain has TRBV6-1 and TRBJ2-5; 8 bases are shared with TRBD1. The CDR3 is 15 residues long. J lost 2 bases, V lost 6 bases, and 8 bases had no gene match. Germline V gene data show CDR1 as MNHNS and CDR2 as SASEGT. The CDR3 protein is CASRKDRGRQETQYF. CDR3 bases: TGTGCCAGCAGGAAAGACAGGGGAAGGCAAGAGACCCAGTACTTC.

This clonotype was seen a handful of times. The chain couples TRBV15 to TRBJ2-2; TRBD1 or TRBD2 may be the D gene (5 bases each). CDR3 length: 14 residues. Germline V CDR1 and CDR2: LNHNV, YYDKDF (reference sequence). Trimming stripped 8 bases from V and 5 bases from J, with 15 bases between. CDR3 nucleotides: TGTGCCACCTCCGGGACGGCCGGAACCGGGGAGCTGTTTTTT. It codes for CATSGTAGTGELFF.

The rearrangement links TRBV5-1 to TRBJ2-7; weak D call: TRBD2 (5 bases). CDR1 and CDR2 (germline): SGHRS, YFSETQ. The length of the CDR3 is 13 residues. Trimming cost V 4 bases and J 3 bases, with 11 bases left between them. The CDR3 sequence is CASSPGEGYEQYV. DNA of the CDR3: TGCGCCAGCAGCCCAGGCGAGGGCTACGAGCAGTACGTC.

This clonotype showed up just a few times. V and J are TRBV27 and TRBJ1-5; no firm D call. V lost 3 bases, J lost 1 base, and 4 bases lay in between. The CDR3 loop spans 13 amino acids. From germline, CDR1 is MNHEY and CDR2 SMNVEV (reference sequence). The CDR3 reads CASSFKSNQPQHF. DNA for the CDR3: TGTGCCAGCAGTTTCAAAAGCAATCAGCCCCAGCATTTT.

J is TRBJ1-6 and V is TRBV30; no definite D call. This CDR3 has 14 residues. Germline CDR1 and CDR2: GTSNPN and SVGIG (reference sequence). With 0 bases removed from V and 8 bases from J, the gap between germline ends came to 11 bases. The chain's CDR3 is CAWSVLGQYSPLHF. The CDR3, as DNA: TGTGCCTGGAGTGTACTAGGGCAGTATTCACCCCTCCACTTT.

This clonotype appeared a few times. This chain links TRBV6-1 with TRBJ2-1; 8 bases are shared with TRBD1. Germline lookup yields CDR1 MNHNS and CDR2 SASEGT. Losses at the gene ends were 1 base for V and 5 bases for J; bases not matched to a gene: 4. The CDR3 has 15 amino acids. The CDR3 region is CASSEERTGNNEQFF. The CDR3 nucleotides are TGTGCCAGCAGTGAAGAACGGACAGGGAACAATGAGCAGTTCTTC.

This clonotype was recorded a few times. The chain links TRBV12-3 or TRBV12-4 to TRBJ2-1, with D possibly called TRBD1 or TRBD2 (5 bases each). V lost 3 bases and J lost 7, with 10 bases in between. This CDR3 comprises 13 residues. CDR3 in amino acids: CASSFGDRNEQFF. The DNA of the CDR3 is TGTGCCAGCAGTTTTGGGGACCGAAATGAGCAGTTCTTC.

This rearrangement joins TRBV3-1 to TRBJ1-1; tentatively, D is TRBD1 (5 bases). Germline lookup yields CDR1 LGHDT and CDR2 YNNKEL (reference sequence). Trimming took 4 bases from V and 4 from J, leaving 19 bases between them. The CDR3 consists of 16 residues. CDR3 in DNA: TGTGCCAGCAGCCCACAGGACGGACGGGATGGCACTGAAGCTTTCTTT. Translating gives CASSPQDGRDGTEAFF.

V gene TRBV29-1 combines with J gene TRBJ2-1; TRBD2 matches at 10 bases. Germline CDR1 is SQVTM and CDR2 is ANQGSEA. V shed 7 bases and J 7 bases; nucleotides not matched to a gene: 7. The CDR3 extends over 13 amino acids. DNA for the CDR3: TGCAGCGCCTCTAGCGGGAGCCCGAATGAGCAGTTCTTC. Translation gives CSASSGSPNEQFF.

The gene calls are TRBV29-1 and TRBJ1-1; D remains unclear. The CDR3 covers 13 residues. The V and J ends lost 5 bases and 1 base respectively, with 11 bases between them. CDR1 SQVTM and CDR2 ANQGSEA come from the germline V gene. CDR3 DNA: TGCAGCGTTCGTTGGGCCACGAACACTGAAGCTTTCTTT. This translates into CSVRWATNTEAFF.

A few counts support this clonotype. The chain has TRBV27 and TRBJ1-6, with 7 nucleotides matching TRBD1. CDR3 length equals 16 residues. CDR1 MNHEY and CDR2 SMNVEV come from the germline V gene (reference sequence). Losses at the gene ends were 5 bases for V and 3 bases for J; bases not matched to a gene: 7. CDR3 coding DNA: TGTGCCAGCAGTCGATCCGGGACAGACTATAATTCACCCCTCCACTTT. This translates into CASSRSGTDYNSPLHF.

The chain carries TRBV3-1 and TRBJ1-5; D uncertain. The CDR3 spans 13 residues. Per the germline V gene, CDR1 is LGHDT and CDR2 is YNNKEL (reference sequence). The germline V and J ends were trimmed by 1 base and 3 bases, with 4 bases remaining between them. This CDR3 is CASSQGINQPQHF. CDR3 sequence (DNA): TGTGCCAGCAGCCAAGGTATCAATCAGCCCCAGCATTTT.

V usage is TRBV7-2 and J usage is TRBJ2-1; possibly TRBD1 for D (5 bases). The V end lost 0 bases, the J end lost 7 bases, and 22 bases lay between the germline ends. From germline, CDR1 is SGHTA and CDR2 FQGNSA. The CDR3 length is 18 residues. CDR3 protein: CASSLAGRAGIGGNEQFF. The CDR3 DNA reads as TGTGCCAGCAGCTTAGCTGGCAGGGCTGGTATAGGTGGTAATGAGCAGTTCTTC.

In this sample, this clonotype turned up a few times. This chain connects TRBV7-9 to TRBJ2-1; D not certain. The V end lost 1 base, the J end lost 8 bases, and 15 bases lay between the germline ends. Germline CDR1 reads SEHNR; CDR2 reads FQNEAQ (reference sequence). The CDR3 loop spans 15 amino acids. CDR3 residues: CASSLGQAITDEQFF. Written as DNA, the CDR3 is TGTGCCAGCAGCTTAGGGCAGGCTATTACGGATGAGCAGTTCTTC.

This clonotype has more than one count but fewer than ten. The CDR3, as DNA: TGTGCCAGCAGACTTCTGTCGGCTGAAGCTTTCTTT. It translates to CASRLLSAEAFF. J is TRBJ1-1 and V is TRBV12-3 or TRBV12-4, with D unresolved. V was trimmed by 6 bases and J by 6 bases, leaving 11 bases between them. The CDR3 is 12 residues long.

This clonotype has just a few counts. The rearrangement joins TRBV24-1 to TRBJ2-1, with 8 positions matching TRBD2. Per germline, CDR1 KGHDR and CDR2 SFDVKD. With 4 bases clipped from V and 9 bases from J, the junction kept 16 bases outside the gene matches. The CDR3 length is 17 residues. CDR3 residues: CATSDSLAAFSKGEQFF. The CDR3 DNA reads TGTGCCACCAGTGACTCACTAGCGGCTTTTTCCAAAGGTGAGCAGTTCTTC.

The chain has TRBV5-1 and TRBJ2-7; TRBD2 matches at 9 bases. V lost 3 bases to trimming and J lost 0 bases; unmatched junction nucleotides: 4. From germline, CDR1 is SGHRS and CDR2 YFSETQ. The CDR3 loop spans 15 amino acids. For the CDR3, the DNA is TGCGCCAGCAGCTGGAGTAGCGGGAGCTCCTACGAGCAGTACTTC. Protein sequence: CASSWSSGSSYEQYF. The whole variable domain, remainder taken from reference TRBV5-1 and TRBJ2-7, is KAGVTQTPRYLIKTRGQQVTLSCSPISGHRSVSWYQQTPGQGLQFLFEYFSETQRNKGNFPGRFSGRQFSNSRSEMNVSTLELGDSALYLCASSWSSGSSYEQYFGPGTRLTVT.